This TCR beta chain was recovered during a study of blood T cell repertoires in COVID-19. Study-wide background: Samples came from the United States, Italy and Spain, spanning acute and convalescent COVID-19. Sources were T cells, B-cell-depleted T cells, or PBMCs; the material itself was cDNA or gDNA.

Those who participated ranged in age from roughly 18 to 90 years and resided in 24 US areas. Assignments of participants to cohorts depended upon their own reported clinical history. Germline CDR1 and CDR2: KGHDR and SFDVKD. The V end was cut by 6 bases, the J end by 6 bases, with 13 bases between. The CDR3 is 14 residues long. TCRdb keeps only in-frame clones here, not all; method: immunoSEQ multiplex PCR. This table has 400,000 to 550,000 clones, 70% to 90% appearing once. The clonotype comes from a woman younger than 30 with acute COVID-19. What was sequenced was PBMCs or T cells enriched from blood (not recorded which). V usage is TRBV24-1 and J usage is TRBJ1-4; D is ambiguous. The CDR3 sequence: CATSSGMYDEKLFF. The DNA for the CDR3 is TGTGCCACCAGTTCGGGGATGTATGATGAAAAACTGTTTTTT.